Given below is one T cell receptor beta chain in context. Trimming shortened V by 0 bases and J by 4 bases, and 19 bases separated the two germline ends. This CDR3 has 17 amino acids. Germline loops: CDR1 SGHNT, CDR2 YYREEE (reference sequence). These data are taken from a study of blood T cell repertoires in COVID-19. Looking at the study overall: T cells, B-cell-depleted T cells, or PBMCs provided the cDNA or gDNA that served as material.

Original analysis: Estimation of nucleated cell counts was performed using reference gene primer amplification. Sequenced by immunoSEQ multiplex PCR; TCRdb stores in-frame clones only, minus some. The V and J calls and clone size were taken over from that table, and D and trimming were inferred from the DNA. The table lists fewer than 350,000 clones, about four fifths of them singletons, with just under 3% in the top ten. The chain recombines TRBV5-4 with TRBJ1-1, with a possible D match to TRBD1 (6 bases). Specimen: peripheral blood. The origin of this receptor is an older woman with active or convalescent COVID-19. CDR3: CASSLGVTGASGTEAFF. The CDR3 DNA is TGTGCCAGCAGCTTGGGGGTGACAGGCGCGTCGGGCACTGAAGCTTTCTTT.